Below, 29 T cell receptor beta chains from the same sample are listed, as sequenced in a study of Graves' ophthalmopathy and Graves' hyperthyroidism. Amplified TCR beta CDR3 regions were obtained using RNA transcripts as template. Amplification began with first-round RT-PCR using HTBI primers, then second-round multiplex PCR was performed. TCRdb ran MiXCR on the multiplex PCR reads and lists one entry per CDR3 protein. The repertoire has some 1.1 million distinct CDR3 sequences, about 36% of them found once; the top ten carry approximately 10%. The source material was peripheral blood or thyroid tissue (not recorded which). These receptors came from an adult man with Graves' hyperthyroidism.

This clonotype showed up just a few times. The rearrangement uses TRBV20-1 and TRBJ2-7; D may correspond to TRBD1 or TRBD2 (5 bases each). The germline V gene has CDR1 DFQATT and CDR2 SNEGSKA (reference sequence). The V end lost 2 bases, the J end lost 4 bases, and 18 bases lay between the germline ends. The CDR3 totals 15 residues. The CDR3 here is CSARLRGGGGYEQYF. The CDR3 nucleotides are TGCAGTGCTAGACTTCGGGGTGGGGGTGGATACGAGCAGTACTTC.

In DNA, the CDR3 is TGCAGCGTAGCGCACGGGGTAACTCAGCCCCAGCATTTT. Encoded protein: CSVAHGVTQPQHF. The chain carries TRBV29-1 and TRBJ1-5; D gene uncertain. CDR3 size: 13 residues. CDR1 is SQVTM and CDR2 is ANQGSEA in the germline V gene. V gave up 6 bases and J gave up 6 bases, with 15 bases separating them.

This clonotype was picked up many times. The chain joins TRBV20-1 to TRBJ1-2; no definite D call. The CDR3 sequence is 11 residues long. V lost 6 bases and J 3 bases, leaving 8 bases between the germline ends. CDR1 DFQATT and CDR2 SNEGSKA come from the germline V gene (reference sequence). The CDR3: CSARRDYGYTF. For the CDR3, the DNA is TGCAGTGCCAGGAGGGACTATGGCTACACCTTC.

This clonotype was recorded a few times. The conserved closing phenylalanine or tryptophan is absent in this CDR3, likely reflecting a read error. The V and J genes are TRBV10-3 and TRBJ1-1; D may be TRBD1 (5 bases). From germline, CDR1 is ENHRY and CDR2 SYGVKD. The CDR3 spans 13 residues. With 5 bases removed from V and 3 bases from J, the gap between germline ends came to 10 bases. The CDR3 nucleotides read TGTGCCATCAGTCGGGACGATGACACTGAAGCTTTCCTT. Translating gives CAISRDDDTEAFL.

To note about this clonotype: Compared with germline, one end of the junction differs, possibly owing to a read error. The rearrangement joins TRBV29-1 to TRBJ2-3, with TRBD2 matching 11 bases. The CDR3 consists of 14 residues. Germline CDR1 reads SQVTM; CDR2 reads ANQGSEA. The CDR3 loop reads CSVLAGGRTGTQYF. The CDR3 bases are TGCAGCGTTTTAGCGGGGGGGAGGACAGGTACGCAGTATTTT.

Many counts were recorded for this clonotype. The chain joins TRBV7-3 to TRBJ2-7, with D uncertain. The CDR3 has 13 residues. Between the trimmed V and J ends, which lost 5 bases and 3 bases, there was a span of 11 bases. The V gene's germline CDR1 is SGHTA and CDR2 FQGTGA. This CDR3 reads CASSPDGFYEQYF. The CDR3 DNA reads as TGTGCCAGCAGCCCGGACGGATTCTACGAGCAGTACTTC.

This clonotype was recorded a few times. The DNA of the CDR3 is TGTGCCAGCAGCCAGGGGGCAGTCGGCCACTACGAGCAGTACTTC. Residues: CASSQGAVGHYEQYF. The chain carries TRBV7-9 and TRBJ2-7; 8 bases fit TRBD1. Germline assignment: CDR1 SEHNR and CDR2 FQNEAQ (reference sequence). Trimming at V came to 5 bases and at J to 3 bases, leaving 9 bases not matched to a gene. The CDR3 has 15 residues.

This clonotype came up a few times. At one end, the junction sequence differs from germline, possibly due to a read error. The chain joins TRBV10-3 to TRBJ1-5; no clear D. CDR1 ENHRY and CDR2 SYGVKD come from the germline V gene. The CDR3 consists of 14 residues. Here the CDR3 DNA reads TGTGCCAGCAGTCGGTCTGAGGTCGGTCAGCCCCAGCATTTT. It is translated as CASSRSEVGQPQHF.

This chain links TRBV29-1 with TRBJ1-5; D is perhaps TRBD1 (5 bases). Trimming took 6 bases from V and 14 from J, leaving 23 bases between them. The CDR3 is 13 amino acids. The germline gives CDR1 SQVTM, CDR2 ANQGSEA. The CDR3 DNA is TGCAGCGTGGAACCGGGGACCAACGCCTACGAGCATTTT. It encodes CSVEPGTNAYEHF. The full variable domain, with the rest looked up from reference TRBV29-1 and TRBJ1-5, is SAVISQKPSRDICQRGTSLTIQCQVDSQVTMMFWYRQQPGQSLTLIATANQGSEATYESGFVIDKFPISRPNLTFSTLTVSNMSPEDSSIYLCSVEPGTNAYEHFGDGTRLSIL.

This clonotype was seen only a few times. V gene TRBV12-3 or TRBV12-4 combines with J gene TRBJ2-7, with TRBD1 matching over 10 bases. This CDR3 is 18 amino acids long. Trimming took 6 bases from V and 1 from J; bases not matched to a gene: 15. The CDR3 here is CASSPYTGTGVRSYEQYF. CDR3 nucleotide sequence: TGTGCCAGCAGCCCGTACACCGGGACAGGGGTCCGTTCCTACGAGCAGTACTTC.

Here the CDR3 DNA reads TGCGCCAGCAGCGTCGTCCTCCCGCGGGGCCCTTCCTACGAGCAGTACTTC. Amino acids: CASSVVLPRGPSYEQYF. The chain couples TRBV10-2 to TRBJ2-7, with D possibly matching TRBD2 (6 bases). This CDR3 is 17 amino acids long. Germline CDR1 reads WSHSY; CDR2 reads SAAADI. V was clipped by 6 bases and J by 1 base, with 22 bases between them.

Of note for this clonotype: A read error may produce the germline difference seen at one junction end. This chain connects TRBV15 to TRBJ1-6; tentatively, D is TRBD1 (6 bases). Germline CDR1 LNHNV, CDR2 YYDKDF (reference sequence). The CDR3 loop spans 15 amino acids. The CDR3 here is CATSRVLGGGRFVYF. The CDR3 nucleotides read TGTGCCACCAGCAGAGTTCTGGGGGGCGGCAGGTTCGTCTACTTT.

This chain connects TRBV24-1 to TRBJ1-2; 8 bases match TRBD1. This CDR3 spans 12 amino acids. V trimming: 9 bases; J trimming: 8 bases; junction bases outside the gene matches: 7. Germline CDR1 is KGHDR and CDR2 is SFDVKD. CDR3 bases: TGTGCCACCTCAGACAGGGGTGGAGGCTACACCTTC. This codes for CATSDRGGGYTF.

The gene calls are TRBV25-1 and TRBJ2-3; D gene unclear. The CDR3 has 13 amino acids. Trimming removed 4 bases from V and 2 bases from J, with 7 bases in between. Germline assignment: CDR1 MGHDK and CDR2 SYGVNS. The CDR3 DNA reads as TGTGCCAGCAGTGTCTCGATCACAGATACGCAGTATTTT. Protein product: CASSVSITDTQYF.

V is TRBV2 and J is TRBJ1-2, with a possible D match to TRBD1 (6 bases). Per the germline V gene, CDR1 is SNHLY and CDR2 is FYNNEI. The V end was cut by 0 bases, the J end by 5 bases, with 10 bases between. The CDR3 contains 14 residues. The DNA for the CDR3 is TGTGCCAGCAGTGAAGCACGGGGGCGGTATGGCTACACCTTC. It is translated as CASSEARGRYGYTF.

This clonotype has just a few counts. This sequence joins TRBV10-3 and TRBJ2-5; a possible D gene is TRBD2 (7 bases). CDR1 is ENHRY, CDR2 SYGVKD, per germline. V was cut by 4 bases and J by 5 bases, with 17 bases left in between. The CDR3 is 15 residues long. The CDR3: CAISGGGLEGETQYF. CDR3 bases: TGTGCCATCAGTGGCGGGGGCCTTGAGGGGGAGACCCAGTACTTC.

The chain is built from TRBV10-1 and TRBJ1-1; D perhaps matches TRBD1 (6 bases). V gave up 3 bases and J gave up 4 bases, with 12 bases separating them. This CDR3 comprises 14 residues. From germline, CDR1 is WNHNN and CDR2 SYGVQD (reference sequence). The CDR3: CASSDGGAGTEAFF. The DNA of the CDR3 is TGCGCCAGCAGTGATGGGGGCGCAGGCACTGAAGCTTTCTTT.

This clonotype was seen repeatedly, ten times or more. The V call is TRBV29-1, the J call TRBJ2-7; maybe TRBD1 (5 bases). The CDR3 is made up of 13 amino acids. The V end was cut by 4 bases, the J end by 0 bases, with 10 bases between. Germline lookup yields CDR1 SQVTM and CDR2 ANQGSEA. CDR3 sequence: CSVGGTTSYEQYF. Here the CDR3 DNA reads TGCAGCGTTGGGGGCACAACCTCCTACGAGCAGTACTTC.

The sample holds a few counts of this clonotype. In this CDR3 the conserved last residue, phenylalanine or tryptophan, is missing, so a read error is likely. No DNA is shown, since the ends of the CDR3 on it are uncertain; the CDR3 is the one TCRdb lists. The chain carries TRBV7-8 and TRBJ1-2. Germline assignment: CDR1 SGHVS and CDR2 FQNEAQ. The CDR3 contains 13 residues when both ends are counted. CDR3 sequence: CASSQEASGGASY.

This rearrangement joins TRBV15 to TRBJ1-5, with 7 nucleotides matching TRBD1. Germline CDR1 LNHNV, CDR2 YYDKDF (reference sequence). The CDR3 is 13 amino acids. Here the CDR3 reads CAISVQGNQPQHF. CDR3 bases: TGTGCAATCTCGGTACAGGGGAATCAGCCCCAGCATTTT.

This clonotype was seen many times. V and J are TRBV2 and TRBJ1-2, with a weak D call TRBD1 (6 bases). The V end was cut by 7 bases, the J end by 4 bases, with 10 bases between. The CDR3 has 12 amino acids. In germline, CDR1 is SNHLY, CDR2 FYNNEI. In DNA, the CDR3 is TGTGCCAGCATGGGGGGGCCCTATGGCTACACCTTC. As protein: CASMGGPYGYTF.

The table lists this clonotype with many counts. Written as DNA, the CDR3 is TGTGCCAGCAGCTTGGGGATTGAGGCTAATGAAAAACTGTTTTTT. This translates into CASSLGIEANEKLFF. V usage is TRBV7-9 and J usage is TRBJ1-4; D unclear. This CDR3 has 15 residues. The germline CDR1 and CDR2 sequences are SEHNR and FQNEAQ (reference sequence). Trimming took off 3 bases at V and 3 bases at J, with 11 bases between the two ends.

This clonotype was counted many times. V usage is TRBV7-8 and J usage is TRBJ2-7; no clear D. Trimming shortened V by 1 base and J by 6 bases, and 7 bases separated the two germline ends. The CDR3 is 12 amino acids. Germline CDR1 SGHVS, CDR2 FQNEAQ. CDR3 in DNA: TGTGCCAGCAGCTTAGTCCCACTCGAGCAGTACTTC. Residues: CASSLVPLEQYF.

With respect to this clonotype: This clone may be a read error of a much larger clone one base away. This chain links TRBV3-1 with TRBJ2-7; D unresolved. CDR3 length: 12 amino acids. Per the germline V gene, CDR1 is LGHDT and CDR2 is YNNKEL (reference sequence). The CDR3 is CASSLGATERYF. For the CDR3, the DNA is TGTGCCAGCAGCCTTGGAGCCACCGAGCGGTACTTC.

This clonotype was detected a few times. This chain connects TRBV7-6 to TRBJ2-6, with 10 bases matching TRBD1. CDR3 length: 19 residues. Germline V gives CDR1 SGHVS, CDR2 FNYEAQ. V shed 0 bases and J 3 bases; nucleotides not matched to a gene: 8. CDR3 sequence reads: CASSLAPWTGGVGANVLTF. CDR3 nucleotides: TGTGCCAGCAGCTTAGCGCCCTGGACAGGGGGGGTTGGGGCCAACGTCCTGACTTTC. Based on the CDR3 plus reference TRBV7-6 and TRBJ2-6, the full variable domain is GAGVSQSPRYKVTKRGQDVALRCDPISGHVSLYWYRQALGQGPEFLTYFNYEAQQDKSGLPNDRFSAERPEGSISTLTIQRTEQRDSAMYRCASSLAPWTGGVGANVLTFGAGSRLTVL.

This clonotype was recorded many times. The rearrangement uses TRBV19 and TRBJ1-1, with D possibly being TRBD1 (6 bases). This CDR3 contains 17 residues. V shed 4 bases and J shed 4 bases, with 22 bases lying between them. Germline loops: CDR1 LNHDA, CDR2 SQIVND (reference sequence). The CDR3 protein is CASSTWGAGRGGTEAFF. The CDR3 DNA follows: TGTGCCAGTAGTACGTGGGGGGCCGGACGGGGTGGCACTGAAGCTTTCTTT.

J is TRBJ2-1 and V is TRBV29-1, with D perhaps given as TRBD1 or TRBD2 (5 bases each). CDR1 is SQVTM, CDR2 ANQGSEA, per germline. This CDR3 spans 14 amino acids. The V end lost 7 bases, the J end lost 7 bases, and 20 bases lay between the germline ends. Written as DNA, the CDR3 is TGCAGCGCTCCTTGGAGGACAAAAAGGAATGAGCAGTTCTTC. Residues: CSAPWRTKRNEQFF.

This clonotype occurred many times. This chain joins TRBV7-2 and TRBJ2-7, with D possibly TRBD2 on 6 matching bases. Germline lookup yields CDR1 SGHTA and CDR2 FQGNSA. CDR3 length equals 14 residues. Trimming removed 5 bases from V and 0 bases from J, with 11 bases in between. The CDR3: CASSVSGSSYEQYF. The DNA for the CDR3 is TGTGCCAGCAGCGTTAGCGGAAGCTCCTACGAGCAGTACTTC.

The table lists this clonotype with a few counts. An end of the junction differs from the germline gene, which may be a read error. The chain carries TRBV10-3 and TRBJ2-7; 10 bases agree with TRBD1. CDR1 is ENHRY, CDR2 SYGVKD, per germline. The CDR3 loop spans 15 amino acids. In DNA form, the CDR3 reads TGTGCCAGCAGTGGCGGGAGGACAGGGGGATACGAGCAGTACTTC. Translation gives CASSGGRTGGYEQYF.